A single sample gave rise to the 14 T cell receptor beta chains below, sequenced in a study of glioma-infiltrating T cells. The iRepertoire nested amplicon-rescue multiplex PCR amplified TCR alpha and beta CDR3s from RNA. TCRdb re-called the multiplex PCR reads through MiXCR, storing one row per CDR3 protein. The profile covers approximately 110,000 distinct CDR3 sequences, with roughly 24% appearing a single time and roughly 15% taken by the ten largest. The material sequenced was glioma tissue, nonneoplastic brain tissue, or PBMCs (not recorded which). Receptors were obtained from a human donor with low-grade glioma or glioblastoma, undergoing nonglioma brain surgery, or in good health (not recorded which).

This clonotype was observed many times. In nucleotides, the CDR3 is TGCAGCGTCTCAAGGAGCACTGAAGCTTTCTTT. It is translated as CSVSRSTEAFF. The chain combines TRBV29-1 with TRBJ1-1; D uncertain. In germline, CDR1 is SQVTM, CDR2 ANQGSEA. This CDR3 has 11 residues. V shed 6 bases and J shed 4 bases, with 9 bases lying between them.

The V and J genes are TRBV6-2 or TRBV6-3 and TRBJ2-3, with 8 bases matching TRBD2. CDR3 length: 18 residues. Per germline, CDR1 MNHEY and CDR2 SVGEGT. The V segment lost 7 bases and the J segment 7 bases; nucleotides outside the gene matches: 22. The CDR3 loop reads CASIPRFSGKSRKHTQYF. The CDR3 nucleotides read TGTGCCAGCATTCCAAGGTTTAGCGGGAAGTCCCGCAAACATACGCAGTATTTT.

About this clonotype itself: The junction departs from the called germline gene at one end, perhaps through a read error. V is TRBV4-3 and J is TRBJ2-2; D is unclear. CDR3 length equals 15 residues. The V gene's germline CDR1 is LGHNA and CDR2 YSLEER. CDR3 in amino acids: CARSQDPRSSGELFF. The CDR3, as DNA: TGCGCCAGAAGCCAAGATCCAAGGTCCTCAGGGGAGCTGTTTTTT.

This clonotype showed up many times. CDR3 DNA sequence: TGTGCCAGCAGTTTAAGGGCCCCCCTAGCCGTGGGTCGTAACGAGCAGTACTTC. It codes for CASSLRAPLAVGRNEQYF. V and J are TRBV27 and TRBJ2-7; the D gene is possibly TRBD2 (5 bases). CDR3 length equals 18 residues. Germline V gene sequence: CDR1 MNHEY, CDR2 SMNVEV (reference sequence). Trimming pared 2 bases from V and 5 bases from J, leaving 25 bases between.

This clonotype was found many times. The V and J genes are TRBV7-2 and TRBJ2-3, with a possible D match to TRBD2 (6 bases). This CDR3 has 16 residues. Trimming removed 0 bases from V and 0 bases from J, with 10 bases in between. Germline V gives CDR1 SGHTA, CDR2 FQGNSA. This chain's CDR3 is CASSLAGGVSTDTQYF. The CDR3 nucleotides read TGTGCCAGCAGCTTAGCAGGCGGGGTTAGCACAGATACGCAGTATTTT. Variable domain in full (rest from reference TRBV7-2 and TRBJ2-3): GAGVSQSPSNKVTEKGKDVELRCDPISGHTALYWYRQSLGQGLEFLIYFQGNSAPDKSGLPSDRFSAERTGGSVSTLTIQRTQQEDSAVYLCASSLAGGVSTDTQYFGPGTRLTVL.

This clonotype was counted ten times or more. The rearrangement uses TRBV7-6 and TRBJ2-7, with TRBD2 matching 7 bases. This CDR3 contains 15 residues. V dropped 5 bases and J dropped 4; count of bases not matched to a gene: 11. CDR1 SGHVS and CDR2 FNYEAQ come from the germline V gene. This chain's CDR3 is CASSGTSAPSYEQYF. In nucleotides, the CDR3 is TGTGCCAGCAGCGGAACTAGCGCCCCCTCGTACGAGCAGTACTTC.

The V call is TRBV4-2, the J call TRBJ1-3; possibly TRBD1 for D (5 bases). Germline V gene data show CDR1 as LGHNA and CDR2 as YNFKEQ. CDR3 length: 16 amino acids. Trimming left V 0 bases short and J 1 base short, with 10 bases between. The CDR3 is CASSQDAGKSGNTIYF. In DNA form, the CDR3 reads TGTGCCAGCAGCCAAGACGCAGGGAAATCTGGAAACACCATATATTTT.

In this sample, this clonotype turned up a few times. The chain has TRBV29-1 and TRBJ2-7, with 7 positions matching TRBD2. CDR1 SQVTM and CDR2 ANQGSEA come from the germline V gene. The CDR3 is made up of 13 amino acids. Losses at the gene ends were 3 bases for V and 2 bases for J; bases not matched to a gene: 4. For the CDR3, the DNA is TGCAGCGTTGAGGGGGAGGGACCCTACGAGCAGTACTTC. Translating it yields CSVEGEGPYEQYF.

At least ten counts were recorded for this clonotype. At one end the junction does not follow the germline gene, possibly because of a read error. The V gene is TRBV7-7, the J gene TRBJ2-7; D unresolved. The germline gives CDR1 SSHAT, CDR2 FNYEAQ (reference sequence). The CDR3 consists of 13 residues. CDR3 bases: TGTGCTAGCAGCTCAACGGTTGGAAGGACGCAGTACTTC. Translated: CASSSTVGRTQYF.

Points on this clonotype: This may be a read error: a much more frequent sequence differs by one nucleotide. This sequence joins TRBV12-3 or TRBV12-4 and TRBJ2-7; D unclear. The CDR3 has 13 residues. CDR3 in DNA: TGTGCCAGCAGTTTTCTCCAGAACTACAAGCAGTACTTC. This encodes CASSFLQNYKQYF.

The sample holds many counts of this clonotype. This rearrangement joins TRBV10-3 to TRBJ2-1; TRBD2 matches 15 bases. In germline, CDR1 is ENHRY, CDR2 SYGVKD. Trimming removed 6 bases from V and 9 bases from J; junction bases left unmatched: 9. The CDR3 is made up of 16 amino acids. In nucleotides, the CDR3 is TGTGCCATCAGGGACGGGACTAGCGGGAGGAACGGTGAGCAGTTCTTC. It encodes CAIRDGTSGRNGEQFF.

There are many counts of this clonotype. At one of its ends the junction is not consistent with the germline gene, which may arise from a read error. CDR3 DNA sequence: TGTGCCAGCGGCTTAGCGAGGCAACCCTACAATGAGCAGTTCTTC. Its translation: CASGLARQPYNEQFF. V usage is TRBV7-2 and J usage is TRBJ2-1, with D possibly TRBD2 on 5 matching bases. Germline V gene sequence: CDR1 SGHTA, CDR2 FQGNSA. This CDR3 has 15 residues.

This clonotype was picked up many times. This sequence joins TRBV20-1 and TRBJ1-5; 9 bases are shared with TRBD1. The V gene's germline CDR1 is DFQATT and CDR2 SNEGSKA (reference sequence). The CDR3 has 15 residues. V trimming: 5 bases; J trimming: 2 bases; junction bases outside the gene matches: 7. This CDR3 reads CSAPGQGDGNQPQHF. CDR3 DNA: TGCAGTGCTCCGGGACAGGGTGACGGCAATCAGCCCCAGCATTTT.

On this clonotype itself: This clone may be a read error of a much larger clone one base away. The genes are TRBV29-1 and TRBJ2-2; D uncertain. Germline V lookup: CDR1 SQVTM, CDR2 ANQGSEA. The CDR3 totals 14 residues. With 1 base removed from V and 5 bases from J, the gap between germline ends came to 11 bases. The CDR3 DNA follows: TGCAGCGTTGAAGTAGCATCTAAAACCGGGGAGCTGTTTTTT. Amino acid sequence: CSVEVASKTGELFF.